The 10 T cell receptor beta chains listed next were all sequenced from one sample in a study of PD-L1 blockade in urothelial cancer. As to time point: pretreatment peripheral blood. Produced via immunoSEQ multiplex PCR; TCRdb's table is partial and in-frame only. The sample yields under 60,000 clones, around 84% seen once. Sequences were derived from PBMCs, sampled around atezolizumab (anti-PD-L1) treatment. These receptors originate from a man aged 65 to 79 with urothelial cancer.

The chain recombines TRBV7-2 with TRBJ2-7; tentative D call: TRBD2 (6 bases). From germline, CDR1 is SGHTA and CDR2 FQGNSA. V dropped 1 base and J dropped 3 bases, with 16 bases sitting between them. There are 16 residues in the CDR3. Here the CDR3 reads CASSLGVSGPVYEQYF. CDR3 DNA: TGTGCCAGCAGCTTAGGTGTTAGCGGCCCCGTCTACGAGCAGTACTTC.

This chain joins TRBV7-9 and TRBJ2-7; 11 bases line up with TRBD1. Germline CDR1 SEHNR, CDR2 FQNEAQ (reference sequence). V dropped 3 bases and J dropped 2; count of bases not matched to a gene: 6. This CDR3 is built from 16 residues. CDR3 sequence (DNA): TGTGCCAGCAGCTTGGCAGTGGGACAGGGGGCCTACGAGCAGTACTTC. This translates into CASSLAVGQGAYEQYF.

The rearrangement uses TRBV5-5 and TRBJ1-1; D remains ambiguous. The CDR3 sequence is 12 residues long. V was pared by 2 bases and J by 2 bases, with 4 bases between. The V gene's germline CDR1 is SGHKS and CDR2 YYEKEE (reference sequence). CDR3 nucleotides: TGTGCCAGCAGCTTCAGAAACACTGAAGCTTTCTTT. Its translation is CASSFRNTEAFF.

This clone was observed once. The gene calls are TRBV5-1 and TRBJ2-7; TRBD2 matches at 9 bases. Germline V gene sequence: CDR1 SGHRS, CDR2 YFSETQ. The CDR3 has 14 residues. Trimming at V came to 2 bases and at J to 5 bases, leaving 5 bases not matched to a gene. The CDR3 coding sequence is TGCGCCAGCAGCTTAGGGCGGGAGGGCCACGAGCAGTACTTC. This translates into CASSLGREGHEQYF.

This rearrangement joins TRBV6-5 to TRBJ1-2, with 7 nucleotides matching TRBD1. The CDR3 contains 13 residues. CDR1 and CDR2 (germline): MNHEY, SVGAGI. J lost 7 bases, V lost 7 bases, and 9 bases had no gene match. CDR3 sequence reads: CASTRRQGFGYTF. The CDR3 region has the DNA TGTGCCAGCACCCGCCGACAGGGTTTTGGCTACACCTTC.

A note on this clone: The same CDR3 can be traced to other DNA sequences in this sample. The gene calls are TRBV9 and TRBJ2-3; D ambiguous. The germline V gene encodes CDR1 SGDLS and CDR2 YYNGEE. The ends were cut back, 1 base at V and 0 bases at J, with 9 bases in the middle. CDR3 length: 15 amino acids. The CDR3, as DNA: TGTGCCAGCAGCGTATTGTCCTCTAGCACAGATACGCAGTATTTT. Translation: CASSVLSSSTDTQYF.

The CDR3 nucleotides are TGTGCCAGCAGGGAATTGGGAGGACGGAACACCGGGGAGCTGTTTTTT. It codes for CASRELGGRNTGELFF. The V and J genes are TRBV6-6 and TRBJ2-2; weak D call: TRBD2 (6 bases). Germline loops: CDR1 MNHNY, CDR2 SVGAGI (reference sequence). The CDR3 is made up of 16 amino acids. The V end lost 6 bases, the J end lost 1 base, and 15 bases lay between the germline ends.

The chain is built from TRBV7-2 and TRBJ1-1; TRBD1 is a possible D gene (6 bases). Germline CDR1 SGHTA, CDR2 FQGNSA. The V and J ends lost 5 bases and 2 bases respectively, with 9 bases between them. The CDR3 runs to 13 residues. The CDR3 bases are TGTGCCAGCAGCCAGGGGCACAACACTGAAGCTTTCTTT. It encodes CASSQGHNTEAFF. Based on the CDR3 plus reference TRBV7-2 and TRBJ1-1, the full variable domain is GAGVSQSPSNKVTEKGKDVELRCDPISGHTALYWYRQSLGQGLEFLIYFQGNSAPDKSGLPSDRFSAERTGGSVSTLTIQRTQQEDSAVYLCASSQGHNTEAFFGQGTRLTVV.

The chain is built from TRBV10-2 and TRBJ1-1, with D perhaps matching TRBD1 (5 bases). The CDR3 totals 14 residues. The germline gives CDR1 WSHSY, CDR2 SAAADI. Trimming cost V 7 bases and J 4 bases, with 16 bases left between them. The CDR3 region has the DNA TGCGCCAGCATCCCGGGGGGGGGTTCCACTGAAGCTTTCTTT. Translation gives CASIPGGGSTEAFF.

This clone is a singleton in its sample. The gene calls are TRBV5-1 and TRBJ2-1, with TRBD1 identical over 7 bases. V was pared by 1 base and J by 1 base, with 2 bases of the junction left unmatched. This CDR3 is built from 15 residues. Germline-derived CDR1 and CDR2 are SGHRS and YFSETQ. CDR3 DNA sequence: TGCGCCAGCAGCTTGATGGGACAGTCCTACAATGAGCAGTTCTTC. Its protein is CASSLMGQSYNEQFF.